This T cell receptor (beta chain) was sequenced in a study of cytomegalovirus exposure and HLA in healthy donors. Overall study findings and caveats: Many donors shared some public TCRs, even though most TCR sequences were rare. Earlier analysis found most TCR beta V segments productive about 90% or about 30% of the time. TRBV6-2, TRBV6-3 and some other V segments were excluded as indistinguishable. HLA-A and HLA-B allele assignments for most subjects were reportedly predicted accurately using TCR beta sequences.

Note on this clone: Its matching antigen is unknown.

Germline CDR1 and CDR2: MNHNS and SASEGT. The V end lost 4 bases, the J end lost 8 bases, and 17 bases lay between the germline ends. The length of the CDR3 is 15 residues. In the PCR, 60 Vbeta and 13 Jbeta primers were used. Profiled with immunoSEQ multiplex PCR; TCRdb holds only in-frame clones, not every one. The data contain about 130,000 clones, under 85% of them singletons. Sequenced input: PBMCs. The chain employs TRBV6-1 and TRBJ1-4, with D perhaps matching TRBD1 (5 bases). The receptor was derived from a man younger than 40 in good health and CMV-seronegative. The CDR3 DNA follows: TGTGCCAGCAGTGGAAACCAGGGTGGACGGGAAAAACTGTTTTTT. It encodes CASSGNQGGREKLFF.